Listed here are 18 T cell receptor beta chains from one sample, sequenced in a study of identical twins (dated by TCRdb to between 2015 and 2016). The protocol used for the library was 5' RACE. Instrument on record: Illumina HiSeq 2000. The public reads were run again by TCRdb, first through fastp at Q25 and then through MiXCR, and only productive beta chains were kept. Rows are unified per CDR3 protein, each entry keeping the most common DNA and genes. The sample table shows about 720,000 distinct CDR3 sequences, and under 9% are seen once. The ten largest clones capture 0.8% to 1% of the sample. These data were also reused for a study on yellow fever vaccine responses in identical twins.

The sequenced sample was PBMCs. The receptors were sampled from a woman aged 18-29 years in good health.

This clonotype was detected only a few times. The chain is built from TRBV5-4 and TRBJ2-2; D remains ambiguous. This CDR3 has 15 residues. V was cut by 3 bases and J by 6 bases, with 15 bases left in between. The germline CDR1 and CDR2 sequences are SGHNT and YYREEE (reference sequence). The CDR3: CASSYLSSVSGELFF. The CDR3 DNA reads as TGTGCCAGCAGCTATCTTTCGTCGGTGTCCGGGGAGCTGTTTTTT.

This clonotype was found a few times. CDR3 in amino acids: CASSQDYRGFYEQYF. The DNA for the CDR3 is TGCGCCAGCAGCCAAGATTACAGGGGGTTCTACGAGCAGTACTTC. V is TRBV4-3 and J is TRBJ2-7; 8 bases are a match to TRBD1. Germline values: CDR1 LGHNA, CDR2 YSLEER. Unmatched junction bases numbered 4, after V lost 0 bases and J lost 3 bases. CDR3 length: 15 amino acids.

This clonotype was picked up a small number of times. The rearrangement links TRBV7-8 to TRBJ2-5; 7 nucleotides match TRBD1. This CDR3 has 15 residues. CDR1 SGHVS and CDR2 FQNEAQ come from the germline V gene. With 4 bases clipped from V and 2 bases from J, the junction kept 7 bases outside the gene matches. CDR3 loop: CASSSIPGQQETQYF. DNA for the CDR3: TGTGCCAGCAGCTCCATACCGGGACAGCAAGAGACCCAGTACTTC.

The CDR3 loop is CASSAGGSGANVLTF. The CDR3 bases are TGCGCCAGCAGCGCTGGGGGCTCTGGGGCCAACGTCCTGACTTTC. V is TRBV5-1 and J is TRBJ2-6, with D perhaps matching TRBD1 or TRBD2 (5 bases each). Germline CDR1 is SGHRS and CDR2 is YFSETQ. This CDR3 has 15 residues. Trimming took 4 bases from V and 0 from J, leaving 8 bases between them. The whole variable domain, remainder taken from reference TRBV5-1 and TRBJ2-6, is KAGVTQTPRYLIKTRGQQVTLSCSPISGHRSVSWYQQTPGQGLQFLFEYFSETQRNKGNFPGRFSGRQFSNSRSEMNVSTLELGDSALYLCASSAGGSGANVLTFGAGSRLTVL.

This clonotype was seen only a few times. The chain is built from TRBV4-2 and TRBJ2-5, with D possibly called TRBD1 or TRBD2 (5 bases each). CDR1 is LGHNA, CDR2 YNFKEQ, per germline. There are 15 residues in the CDR3. V was trimmed by 4 bases and J by 7 bases, leaving 19 bases between them. In DNA form, the CDR3 reads TGTGCCAGCAGCCTGTCCGGGGATCCAGGGACGACCCAGTACTTC. Encoded protein: CASSLSGDPGTTQYF.

A few counts support this clonotype. The chain is built from TRBV25-1 and TRBJ2-5; TRBD1 agrees at 9 bases. The CDR3 has 15 residues. Losses at the gene ends were 3 bases for V and 5 bases for J; bases not matched to a gene: 7. CDR1 is MGHDK, CDR2 SYGVNS, per germline. The CDR3 nucleotides are TGTGCCAGCAGTGAGGGAGGGACAGGGCGTGAGACCCAGTACTTC. Encoded protein: CASSEGGTGRETQYF.

At least ten counts were recorded for this clonotype. The chain has TRBV20-1 and TRBJ2-5; no definite D call. Germline CDR1 and CDR2: DFQATT and SNEGSKA (reference sequence). The CDR3 has 14 residues. V lost 6 bases and J 0 bases, leaving 14 bases between the germline ends. In DNA, the CDR3 is TGCAGTGCGCATTTCATGATTGACCAAGAGACCCAGTACTTC. Its protein is CSAHFMIDQETQYF.

This clonotype was picked up a small number of times. CDR3 amino acids: CASSPRDSRTGELFF. The DNA for the CDR3 is TGTGCCAGCTCACCTCGAGACTCCCGCACCGGGGAGCTGTTTTTT. The chain has TRBV18 and TRBJ2-2; D is unclear. This CDR3 spans 15 amino acids. Germline V CDR1 and CDR2: KGHSH, LQKENI. The V and J ends lost 3 bases and 4 bases respectively, with 12 bases between them.

Many counts were recorded for this clonotype. The chain is built from TRBV29-1 and TRBJ2-2, with D perhaps given as TRBD1 or TRBD2 (6 bases each). This CDR3 spans 14 amino acids. Germline-derived CDR1 and CDR2 are SQVTM and ANQGSEA. The V gene lost 6 bases and the J gene lost 3 bases, with 14 bases spanning the gap. CDR3 residues: CSVVGGRDTGELFF. The CDR3 DNA reads TGCAGCGTCGTTGGGGGGCGGGACACCGGGGAGCTGTTTTTT.

This clonotype appeared a few times. This chain uses TRBV5-1 with TRBJ2-7; 8 bases align to TRBD1. V was pared by 0 bases and J by 2 bases, with 10 bases of the junction left unmatched. The length of the CDR3 is 17 residues. Germline V CDR1 and CDR2: SGHRS, YFSETQ. DNA of the CDR3: TGCGCCAGCAGCTTGGCTAGGCAGGGGGCTAAGCCCTACGAGCAGTACTTC. Translating it yields CASSLARQGAKPYEQYF. Variable domain in full (rest from reference TRBV5-1 and TRBJ2-7): KAGVTQTPRYLIKTRGQQVTLSCSPISGHRSVSWYQQTPGQGLQFLFEYFSETQRNKGNFPGRFSGRQFSNSRSEMNVSTLELGDSALYLCASSLARQGAKPYEQYFGPGTRLTVT.

The sample holds many counts of this clonotype. The genes are TRBV28 and TRBJ2-5; 8 nucleotides agree with TRBD1. The CDR3 has 13 residues. Germline V gene data show CDR1 as MDHEN and CDR2 as SYDVKM. Trimming took 7 bases from V and 3 from J; bases not matched to a gene: 4. CDR3 DNA sequence: TGTGCCAGCACTACGGACAGGGAAGAGACCCAGTACTTC. Translation: CASTTDREETQYF.

This chain connects TRBV6-2 or TRBV6-3 to TRBJ2-7, with TRBD2 matching 13 bases. Germline V lookup: CDR1 MNHEY, CDR2 SVGEGT. The CDR3 spans 22 residues. Trimming removed 5 bases from V and 1 base from J; junction bases left unmatched: 23. CDR3 coding DNA: TGTGCCAGCAGTCCCGCGGGACTTTTCACCGGGACTAGCGGGGCCTATTCCTACGAGCAGTACTTC. Its translation: CASSPAGLFTGTSGAYSYEQYF.

This clonotype was found a few times. The J gene is TRBJ1-2, the V gene TRBV6-1; D call uncertain. V was trimmed by 6 bases and J by 8 bases, leaving 16 bases between them. CDR1 and CDR2 from the germline V gene are MNHNS and SASEGT. This CDR3 is built from 13 residues. The CDR3 loop is CASSSGPGRGYTF. The CDR3 bases are TGTGCCAGCAGCTCTGGACCGGGCCGAGGCTACACCTTC.

The chain recombines TRBV20-1 with TRBJ2-5, with 8 bases aligning to TRBD1. Germline CDR1 reads DFQATT; CDR2 reads SNEGSKA (reference sequence). V lost 0 bases, J lost 2 bases, and 14 bases stayed unmatched. The CDR3 covers 18 residues. Here the CDR3 reads CSARDWGQGASWQETQYF. CDR3 sequence (DNA): TGCAGTGCTAGAGATTGGGGCCAGGGGGCAAGTTGGCAAGAGACCCAGTACTTC.

V usage is TRBV18 and J usage is TRBJ1-6; D possibly corresponds to TRBD1 (5 bases). V was clipped by 6 bases and J by 9 bases, with 15 bases between them. CDR1 and CDR2 from the germline V gene are KGHSH and LQKENI. The CDR3 consists of 14 residues. The chain's CDR3 is CASSPQGEGSPLHF. CDR3 nucleotides: TGTGCCAGCTCTCCGCAGGGAGAGGGTTCACCCCTCCACTTT.

A few counts support this clonotype. The V call is TRBV4-2, the J call TRBJ2-5, with TRBD2 as a possible D gene (5 bases). CDR1 LGHNA and CDR2 YNFKEQ come from the germline V gene. The CDR3 contains 14 residues. The V gene lost 3 bases and the J gene lost 3 bases, with 11 bases spanning the gap. The CDR3 sequence is CASSQSGGEETQYF. CDR3 bases: TGTGCCAGCAGCCAGTCCGGAGGCGAAGAGACCCAGTACTTC.

This clonotype has more than one count but fewer than ten. The rearrangement uses TRBV7-2 and TRBJ2-3, with D perhaps matching TRBD2 (6 bases). Germline CDR1 reads SGHTA; CDR2 reads FQGNSA. This CDR3 has 14 residues. The V end was cut by 5 bases, the J end by 4 bases, with 13 bases between. CDR3 in amino acids: CASSAASAADTQYF. The CDR3 nucleotides are TGTGCCAGCAGCGCAGCTAGCGCGGCAGATACGCAGTATTTT.

This clonotype was found a few times. The rearrangement uses TRBV29-1 and TRBJ2-1; D unclear. Germline values: CDR1 SQVTM, CDR2 ANQGSEA. Trimming removed 1 base at V and 5 bases at J, with 6 bases between. This CDR3 has 12 amino acids. CDR3 DNA sequence: TGCAGCGTTGAAGCCAGCCACAATGAGCAGTTCTTC. Translating it yields CSVEASHNEQFF.